This TCR beta chain originates from a study of shared clonotypes between healthy human individuals. Study findings and constraints: Enrolling few donors narrowed the genetic and exposure-history diversity that was represented.

Details on this clone: Antigen specificity is unknown.

Using immunoSEQ multiplex PCR, the repertoire was profiled, and TCRdb retains in-frame clones only, with some absent. The table lists millions of clones, 85% to 95% of them singletons. V gave up 4 bases and J gave up 8 bases, with 20 bases separating them. From germline, CDR1 is SGHTA and CDR2 FQGNSA. The CDR3 is 15 residues long. Sample: naive CD4+ T cells sorted from blood. Subset defined: CD45RA+ positively selected. The genes are TRBV7-2 and TRBJ1-1; a possible D gene is TRBD1 (5 bases). This receptor was identified in a man aged 18 to 35 in good health. The chain's CDR3 is CASSSPGTARWEAFF. The CDR3 nucleotides are TGTGCCAGCAGCTCGCCAGGGACGGCACGATGGGAAGCTTTCTTT. Supplemented by reference TRBV7-2 and TRBJ1-1, the full variable domain reads GAGVSQSPSNKVTEKGKDVELRCDPISGHTALYWYRQSLGQGLEFLIYFQGNSAPDKSGLPSDRFSAERTGGSVSTLTIQRTQQEDSAVYLCASSSPGTARWEAFFGQGTRLTVV.